A selection of T cell receptor beta chains follows, all from one sample in a study of shared clonotypes between healthy human individuals. The method was immunoSEQ multiplex PCR; TCRdb's version includes in-frame clones alone and lacks a portion of them. This sample carries 2 million to 2.5 million clones, 90% to 97% of them seen once, and the ten largest clones take over 0.1%. The sequencing input was naive CD4+ T cells sorted from blood. The receptors here all came from a man between 18 and 35 years old in good health. Both conserved end residues are part of each CDR3. The order of the fields is CDR3 DNA, CDR3 protein, J gene, D gene, V gene, clone size. D genes are given only for firm matches. Not every row has a clone size; where given, it reads once, few, many or a size class.

TGTGCCAGCTCACAGAGGCCAGGGGCCACCTACGAGCAGTACTTC	CASSQRPGATYEQYF	TRBJ2-7	NA	TRBV18	NA
TGCAGCACCACCACAGATACGCAGTATTTT	CSTTTDTQYF	TRBJ2-3	NA	TRBV29-1	NA
TGTGCCACCGTTGAAGCGGGAAGGGCCTACGAGCAGTACTTC	CATVEAGRAYEQYF	TRBJ2-7	TRBD2	TRBV28	NA
TGTGCCTGGGAGCCGGGGGCAAAAACTGAAGCTTTCTTT	CAWEPGAKTEAFF	TRBJ1-1	NA	TRBV30	NA
TGTGCCATCAGTAAAGACGGGACAGGGGGTATCGGGGAGCTGTTTTTT	CAISKDGTGGIGELFF	TRBJ2-2	TRBD1	TRBV10-3	NA
TGTGCCAGCAGCTTGGGACAGGGTGGTAATCAGCCCCAGCATTTT	CASSLGQGGNQPQHF	TRBJ1-5	TRBD1	TRBV5-6	NA
TGTGCCACCAGCAGAGATCAAGTAGGGGGGCGTACAACTAATGAAAAACTGTTTTTT	CATSRDQVGGRTTNEKLFF	TRBJ1-4	NA	TRBV15	NA
TGCGCCAGTAGCGCCGGGTCCCCCGGGGAGACCCAGTACTTC	CASSAGSPGETQYF	TRBJ2-5	NA	TRBV10-1	NA
TGTGCCAGCAGCTCGACAGGAGTTCAGCCCCAGCATTTT	CASSSTGVQPQHF	TRBJ1-5	NA	TRBV6-5	NA
TGTGCCAGCAGTTTAAGGACAGGGGGTTTCTGGCGTACTGAAGCTTTCTTT	CASSLRTGGFWRTEAFF	TRBJ1-1	TRBD1	TRBV28	NA
TGTGCCAGCAGTTTGCGAGGCCTCTATGGCTACACCTTC	CASSLRGLYGYTF	TRBJ1-2	NA	TRBV27	NA
TGTGCCATCAGTGCCGGGACAGGTAAGCCCGAGCAGTACTTC	CAISAGTGKPEQYF	TRBJ2-7	TRBD1	TRBV10-3	NA
TGTGCCAGTAGTATAGCTTGGGAAACTGAAGCTTTCTTT	CASSIAWETEAFF	TRBJ1-1	NA	TRBV19	NA
TGTGCCAGTAGTTCGATTGGGGTGAGCAATCAGCCCCAGCATTTT	CASSSIGVSNQPQHF	TRBJ1-5	NA	TRBV19	NA
TGCGCCAGCAGTGAGAGCGGACAGAACTACGAGCAGTACTTC	CASSESGQNYEQYF	TRBJ2-7	NA	TRBV10-1	NA
TGTGCCAGCAGCTTCGGTGGCCCAGGGGCTATTCGTGAAGCTTTCTTT	CASSFGGPGAIREAFF	TRBJ1-1	NA	TRBV11-2	NA
TGTGCCAGCGGACAGGGGGCGGGTGGCTACACCTTC	CASGQGAGGYTF	TRBJ1-2	TRBD1	TRBV27	NA
TGTGCCGCCTACCCAGGAGCGGGGGGGCCAGATACGCAGTATTTT	CAAYPGAGGPDTQYF	TRBJ2-3	TRBD2	TRBV30	once
TGTGCCAGCAGCACAGGGACTAGCGGGAGTACCGGGGAGCTGTTTTTT	CASSTGTSGSTGELFF	TRBJ2-2	TRBD2	TRBV5-8	NA
TGTGCCAGCAGCTTAGTCGGTGCGGGAGCGCGGGATGAGCAGTTCTTC	CASSLVGAGARDEQFF	TRBJ2-1	TRBD2	TRBV7-9	NA
TGTGCCAGCAGTCTAGCGGGAGGGTACAATGAGCAGTTCTTC	CASSLAGGYNEQFF	TRBJ2-1	TRBD2	TRBV6-5	few
TGTGCCAGCAGTACAAACGGTGGGGCCCCCGATGGCTACACCTTC	CASSTNGGAPDGYTF	TRBJ1-2	NA	TRBV28	NA
TGTGCCATCATGGGGCAGGCGAACACTGAAGCTTTCTTT	CAIMGQANTEAFF	TRBJ1-1	NA	TRBV10-3	NA
TGTGCCATCAGTGAAGGGGGCGGAAACACCATATATTTT	CAISEGGGNTIYF	TRBJ1-3	TRBD1	TRBV10-3	NA
TGTGCCAGCAGTGAAGCGCTTCTGGAGGCCGCGGGAAACACCATATATTTT	CASSEALLEAAGNTIYF	TRBJ1-3	NA	TRBV6-1	NA
TGTGCCAGCAGGGTACACGAGAACACTGAAGCTTTCTTT	CASRVHENTEAFF	TRBJ1-1	NA	TRBV2	NA
TGTGCCAGCAGTTTGGGACAGTATAATTCACCCCTCCACTTT	CASSLGQYNSPLHF	TRBJ1-6	TRBD1	TRBV28	few
TGTGCCATCAGTCAGACAGGGGAAATCTATGGCTACACCTTC	CAISQTGEIYGYTF	TRBJ1-2	TRBD1	TRBV10-3	once
TGTGCCAGTAGTATGGAGGTTTCTAATTCACCCCTCCACTTT	CASSMEVSNSPLHF	TRBJ1-6	NA	TRBV19	NA
TGTGCCAGCAGTGAAAACCGGGACAGGGGGCATCACACTGAAGCTTTCTTT	CASSENRDRGHHTEAFF	TRBJ1-1	TRBD1	TRBV6-4	NA
TGTGCCAGCAGCTACCCACAGGGTACCTATGGCTACACCTTC	CASSYPQGTYGYTF	TRBJ1-2	NA	TRBV5-6	NA
TGTGCCATCAGTGAGGGACTAGCGCAAGAGACCCAGTACTTC	CAISEGLAQETQYF	TRBJ2-5	TRBD2	TRBV10-3	NA
TGTGCCAGTAGTCCCGGACAGGGGTTAAGCAATCAGCCCCAGCATTTT	CASSPGQGLSNQPQHF	TRBJ1-5	TRBD1	TRBV19	NA
TGCGCCAGCAGCAAGGACGGAGAAAAGAGCTACGAGCAGTACTTC	CASSKDGEKSYEQYF	TRBJ2-7	NA	TRBV5-1	NA
TGTGCCAGCAGCTTAAATAAGGGCACAGATACGCAGTATTTT	CASSLNKGTDTQYF	TRBJ2-3	NA	TRBV7-6	NA
TGTGCCAGCAGCGTAGGTAATAGCTGGTACGAAGCTTTCTTT	CASSVGNSWYEAFF	TRBJ1-1	NA	TRBV9	NA